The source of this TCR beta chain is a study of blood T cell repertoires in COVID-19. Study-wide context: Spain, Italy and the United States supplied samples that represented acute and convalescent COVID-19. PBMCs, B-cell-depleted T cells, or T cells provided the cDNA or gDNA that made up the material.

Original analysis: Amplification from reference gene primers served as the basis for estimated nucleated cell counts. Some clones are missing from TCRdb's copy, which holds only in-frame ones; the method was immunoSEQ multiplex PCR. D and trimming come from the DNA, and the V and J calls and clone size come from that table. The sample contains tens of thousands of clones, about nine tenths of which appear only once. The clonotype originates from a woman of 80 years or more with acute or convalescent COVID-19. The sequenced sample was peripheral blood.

This CDR3 reads CASRTPGGTEAFF. For the CDR3, the DNA is TGTGCCAGCAGGACCCCTGGGGGGACTGAAGCTTTCTTT. The chain carries TRBV6-5 and TRBJ1-1; D perhaps matches TRBD1 (5 bases). The V and J ends lost 6 bases and 5 bases respectively, with 13 bases between them. This CDR3 contains 13 residues. Per germline, CDR1 MNHEY and CDR2 SVGAGI.